One and the same sample provided the 5 T cell receptor beta chains below, sequenced in a study of shared clonotypes between healthy human individuals. Only in-frame clones appear in the TCRdb table, and some are missing; sequencing was by immunoSEQ multiplex PCR. The sample contains over 2 million clones, less than 95% of which appear only once. Naive CD8 cells, CD45RO-negative and positively selected for CCR7, excluded terminally differentiated effector memory CD45RA+ cells. Source material: naive CD8+ T cells sorted from blood. The origin of the receptors is a young man in good health.

A remark on this clone: The junction departs from the called germline gene at one end, perhaps through a read error. V gene TRBV23-1 combines with J gene TRBJ2-7; D gene uncertain. TRBV23-1 is reported as an ORF; its role is uncertain. This CDR3 spans 15 amino acids. This chain's CDR3 is CASSQETFFSYGQYF. The CDR3 region has the DNA TGCGCCAGCAGTCAGGAGACTTTTTTCTCCTACGGGCAGTACTTC.

V usage is TRBV2 and J usage is TRBJ2-7, with unresolved D. V lost 0 bases and J 0 bases, leaving 12 bases between the germline ends. Germline CDR1 and CDR2: SNHLY and FYNNEI. The CDR3 has 16 amino acids. DNA of the CDR3: TGTGCCAGCAGTGAAGCTGGCGGTATAAGCTCCTACGAGCAGTACTTC. Protein: CASSEAGGISSYEQYF.

The rearrangement joins TRBV2 to TRBJ2-3; D remains ambiguous. Germline CDR1 and CDR2: SNHLY and FYNNEI. The CDR3 consists of 15 residues. V dropped 9 bases and J dropped 1 base, with 17 bases sitting between them. The CDR3, as DNA: TGTGCCAGTCGTAAAGAAAGGTGGGGCACAGATACGCAGTATTTT. As protein: CASRKERWGTDTQYF.

This chain links TRBV29-1 with TRBJ1-2, with 7 bases matching TRBD1. The CDR3 spans 17 residues. V trimming: 0 bases; J trimming: 2 bases; junction bases outside the gene matches: 12. Germline-derived CDR1 and CDR2 are SQVTM and ANQGSEA. CDR3 sequence: CSVEDIKTGYGNYGYTF. CDR3 coding DNA: TGCAGCGTTGAAGATATCAAGACAGGGTATGGGAACTATGGCTACACCTTC.

V usage is TRBV6-1 and J usage is TRBJ2-3; D is uncertain. The CDR3 spans 15 residues. Looked up from germline, CDR1 is MNHNS and CDR2 is SASEGT. V gave up 0 bases and J gave up 2 bases, with 9 bases separating them. Here the CDR3 reads CASSEAPGVTDTQYF. CDR3 sequence (DNA): TGTGCCAGCAGTGAAGCGCCTGGGGTCACAGATACGCAGTATTTT.